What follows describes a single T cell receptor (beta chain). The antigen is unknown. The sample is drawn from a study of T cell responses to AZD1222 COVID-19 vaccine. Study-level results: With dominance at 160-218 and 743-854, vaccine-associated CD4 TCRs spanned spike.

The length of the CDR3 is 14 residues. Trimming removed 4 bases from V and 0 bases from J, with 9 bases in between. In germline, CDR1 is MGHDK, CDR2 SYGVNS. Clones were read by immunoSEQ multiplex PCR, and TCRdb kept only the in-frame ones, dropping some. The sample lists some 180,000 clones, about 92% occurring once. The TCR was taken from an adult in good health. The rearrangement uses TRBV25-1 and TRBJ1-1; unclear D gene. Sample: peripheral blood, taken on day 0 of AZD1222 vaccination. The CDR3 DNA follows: TGTGCCAGCAGTGTACCCGCTATGAACACTGAAGCTTTCTTT. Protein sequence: CASSVPAMNTEAFF.